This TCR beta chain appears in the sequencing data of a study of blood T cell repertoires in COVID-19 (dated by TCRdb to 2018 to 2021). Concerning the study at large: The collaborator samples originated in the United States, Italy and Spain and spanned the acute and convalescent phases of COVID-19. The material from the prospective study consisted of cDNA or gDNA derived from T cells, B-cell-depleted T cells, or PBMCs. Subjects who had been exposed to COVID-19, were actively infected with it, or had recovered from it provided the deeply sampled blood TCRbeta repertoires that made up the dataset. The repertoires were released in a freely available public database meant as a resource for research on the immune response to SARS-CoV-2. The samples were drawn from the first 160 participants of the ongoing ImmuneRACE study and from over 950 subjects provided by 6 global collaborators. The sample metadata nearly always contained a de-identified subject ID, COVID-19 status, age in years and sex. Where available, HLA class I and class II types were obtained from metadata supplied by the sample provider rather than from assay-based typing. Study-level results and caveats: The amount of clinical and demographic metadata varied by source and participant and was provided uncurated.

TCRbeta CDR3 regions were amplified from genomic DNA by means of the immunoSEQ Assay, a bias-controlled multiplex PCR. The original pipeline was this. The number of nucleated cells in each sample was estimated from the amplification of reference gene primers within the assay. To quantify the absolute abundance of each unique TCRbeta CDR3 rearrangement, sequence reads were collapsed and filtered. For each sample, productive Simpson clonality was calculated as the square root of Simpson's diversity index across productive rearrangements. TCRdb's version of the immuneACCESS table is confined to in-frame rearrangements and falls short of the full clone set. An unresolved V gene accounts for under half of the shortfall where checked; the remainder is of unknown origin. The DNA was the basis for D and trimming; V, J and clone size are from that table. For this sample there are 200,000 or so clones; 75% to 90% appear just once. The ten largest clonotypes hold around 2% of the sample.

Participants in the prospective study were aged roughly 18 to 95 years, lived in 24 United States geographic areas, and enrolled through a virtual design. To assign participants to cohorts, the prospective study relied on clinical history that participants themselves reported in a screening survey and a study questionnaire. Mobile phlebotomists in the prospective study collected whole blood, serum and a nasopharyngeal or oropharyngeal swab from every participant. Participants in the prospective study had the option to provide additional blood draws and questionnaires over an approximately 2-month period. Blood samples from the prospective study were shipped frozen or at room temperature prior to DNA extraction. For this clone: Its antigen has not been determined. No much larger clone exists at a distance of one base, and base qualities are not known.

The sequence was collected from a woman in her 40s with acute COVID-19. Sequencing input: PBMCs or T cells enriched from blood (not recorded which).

The CDR3 in this case is CASMERENTEAFF. The nucleotides are TGCGCCAGCATGGAGAGGGAGAACACTGAAGCTTTCTTT. The V and J genes are TRBV5-1 and TRBJ1-1; the D gene cannot be named for sure. The germline V gene gives CDR1 as SGHRS and CDR2 as YFSETQ. Trimming costs V 6 bases and J 1 base, and their ends lie 10 bases apart. The CDR3 holds 13 amino acids from the cysteine to the phenylalanine. Only the CDR3 DNA is retained, 39 bases long and in frame from the first base.